This TCR beta chain is drawn from a study of T cell repertoires and HLA-DP antigens. The primer mix covered 54 TRBV segments and 13 TRBJ segments. Libraries were prepared by immunoSEQ multiplex PCR; TCRdb keeps only in-frame clonotypes and omits some of them. The repertoire includes around 100,000 clones, 80% to 95% of them detected once, and 0.25% to 0.3% sits in the top ten. About this clone: What it binds is not known.

Sequenced input: CD4+ T cells from PBMCs. This receptor was obtained from a woman under 30 in good health and CMV-seronegative.

In DNA form, the CDR3 reads TGTGCCAGCACGCTCGGAGGTGTCCATGGCTACACCTTC. Protein: CASTLGGVHGYTF. This chain links TRBV28 with TRBJ1-2; unclear D gene. V shed 7 bases and J shed 6 bases, with 15 bases lying between them. This CDR3 spans 13 amino acids. The V gene's germline CDR1 is MDHEN and CDR2 SYDVKM.